This is a list of T cell receptor beta chains from one sample in a study of response to subunit inactivated influenza vaccine. Each CDR3 protein gets one entry after TCRdb re-called the RT-PCR reads with MiXCR. Of some 850,000 distinct CDR3 sequences listed, approximately 17% are singletons. Source: PBMCs from blood, taken more than 4 days after vaccination. The receptors derive from a man in his forties or fifties who received an inactivated influenza vaccine. CDR3s include the opening cysteine and the closing phenylalanine or tryptophan. D genes are given only for firm matches. Not every row has a clone size; where given, it reads once, few, many or a size class.

CDR3nt: TGCAGTGCTAGCCTTAGCGGGAGCAGAAAGACCCAGTACTTC
CDR3aa: CSASLSGSRKTQYF
abundance: many
d_gene: TRBD2
j_gene: TRBJ2-5
v_gene: TRBV20-1

CDR3nt: TGTGCCAGCAGCTTGAGTGACGAAAAACTGTTTTTT
CDR3aa: CASSLSDEKLFF
abundance: -
d_gene: -
j_gene: TRBJ1-4
v_gene: TRBV5-6

CDR3nt: TGCGCCAGCAGCCAAGAAAGATTCTCCTACAATGAGCAGTTCTTC
CDR3aa: CASSQERFSYNEQFF
abundance: -
d_gene: -
j_gene: TRBJ2-1
v_gene: TRBV4-3

CDR3nt: TGTGCCAGCAGTTTTGGGGGTACCAAAAACATTCAGTACTTC
CDR3aa: CASSFGGTKNIQYF
abundance: -
d_gene: -
j_gene: TRBJ2-4
v_gene: TRBV12-3/TRBV12-4

CDR3nt: TGTGCTAGTGGTTTGACCGGGACAGGAGGTTCAGAGACCCAGTACTTC
CDR3aa: CASGLTGTGGSETQYF
abundance: -
d_gene: TRBD1
j_gene: TRBJ2-5
v_gene: TRBV12-5

CDR3nt: TGTGCCAGCAGCTTAGACCGGGTCTACGAGCAGTACTTC
CDR3aa: CASSLDRVYEQYF
abundance: many
d_gene: -
j_gene: TRBJ2-7
v_gene: TRBV5-1

CDR3nt: TGTGCCAGCAGTGACGGGACAGGGAGTATCACTGGCTACACCTTC
CDR3aa: CASSDGTGSITGYTF
abundance: few
d_gene: TRBD1
j_gene: TRBJ1-2
v_gene: TRBV12-3/TRBV12-4

CDR3nt: TGTGCCAGCAGTGCAGCGGGAGGGCGGGGAGAGACCCAGTACTTC
CDR3aa: CASSAAGGRGETQYF
abundance: -
d_gene: TRBD2
j_gene: TRBJ2-5
v_gene: TRBV6-1

CDR3nt: TGCGCCAGCAGCCCACCCAAGGGCCAGGGCGGAGGGACCCAGTACTTC
CDR3aa: CASSPPKGQGGGTQYF
abundance: -
d_gene: -
j_gene: TRBJ2-5
v_gene: TRBV5-1

CDR3nt: TGTGCCAGCAGCGTAGTTTTCCAGGGCACAGATACGCAGTATTTT
CDR3aa: CASSVVFQGTDTQYF
abundance: -
d_gene: -
j_gene: TRBJ2-3
v_gene: TRBV9